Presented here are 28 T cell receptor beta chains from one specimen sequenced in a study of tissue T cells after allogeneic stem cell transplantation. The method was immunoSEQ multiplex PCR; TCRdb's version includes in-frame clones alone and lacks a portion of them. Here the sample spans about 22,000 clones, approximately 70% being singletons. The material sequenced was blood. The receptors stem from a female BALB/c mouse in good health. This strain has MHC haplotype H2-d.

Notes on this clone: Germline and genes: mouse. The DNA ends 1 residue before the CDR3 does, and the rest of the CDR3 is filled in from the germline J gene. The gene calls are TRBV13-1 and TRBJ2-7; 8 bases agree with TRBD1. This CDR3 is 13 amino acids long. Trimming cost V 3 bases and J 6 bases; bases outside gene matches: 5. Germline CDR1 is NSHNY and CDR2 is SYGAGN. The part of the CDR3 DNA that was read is TGTGCCAGCAGTGCAGGGGGCTCGAGTGAACAGTAC. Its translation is CASSAGGSSEQY. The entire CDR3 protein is CASSAGGSSEQYF.

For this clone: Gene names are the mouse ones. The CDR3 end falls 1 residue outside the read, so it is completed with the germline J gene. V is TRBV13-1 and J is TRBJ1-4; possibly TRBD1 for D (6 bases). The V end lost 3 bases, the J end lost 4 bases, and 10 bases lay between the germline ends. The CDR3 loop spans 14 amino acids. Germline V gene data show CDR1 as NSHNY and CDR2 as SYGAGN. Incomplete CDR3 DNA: TGTGCCAGCAGTGCGGGACAAAACAACGAAAGATTATTT. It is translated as CASSAGQNNERLF. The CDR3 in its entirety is CASSAGQNNERLFF.

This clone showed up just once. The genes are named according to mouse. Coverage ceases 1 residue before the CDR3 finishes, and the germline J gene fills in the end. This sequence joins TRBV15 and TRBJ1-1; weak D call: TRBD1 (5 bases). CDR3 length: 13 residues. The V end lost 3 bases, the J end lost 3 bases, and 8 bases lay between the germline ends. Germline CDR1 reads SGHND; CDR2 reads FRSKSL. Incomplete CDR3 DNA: TGTGCCAGCAGTTTTCAGGGAGACACAGAAGTCTTC. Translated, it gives CASSFQGDTEVF. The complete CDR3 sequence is CASSFQGDTEVFF.

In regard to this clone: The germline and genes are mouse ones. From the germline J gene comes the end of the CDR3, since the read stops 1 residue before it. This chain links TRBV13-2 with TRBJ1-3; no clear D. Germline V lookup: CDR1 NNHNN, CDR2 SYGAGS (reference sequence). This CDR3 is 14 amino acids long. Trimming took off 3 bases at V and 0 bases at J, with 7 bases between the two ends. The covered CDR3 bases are TGTGCCAGCGGTGTCCCAGGTTCTGGAAATACGCTCTAT. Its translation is CASGVPGSGNTLY. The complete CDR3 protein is CASGVPGSGNTLYF.

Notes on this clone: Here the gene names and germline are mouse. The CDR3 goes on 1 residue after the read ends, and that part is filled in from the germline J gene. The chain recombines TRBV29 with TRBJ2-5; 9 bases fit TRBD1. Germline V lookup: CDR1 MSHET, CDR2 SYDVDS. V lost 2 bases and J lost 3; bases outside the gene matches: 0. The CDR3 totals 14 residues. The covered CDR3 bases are TGTGCTAGCAGTTTAGGGACAGGGCAAGACACCCAGTAC. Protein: CASSLGTGQDTQY. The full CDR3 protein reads CASSLGTGQDTQYF.

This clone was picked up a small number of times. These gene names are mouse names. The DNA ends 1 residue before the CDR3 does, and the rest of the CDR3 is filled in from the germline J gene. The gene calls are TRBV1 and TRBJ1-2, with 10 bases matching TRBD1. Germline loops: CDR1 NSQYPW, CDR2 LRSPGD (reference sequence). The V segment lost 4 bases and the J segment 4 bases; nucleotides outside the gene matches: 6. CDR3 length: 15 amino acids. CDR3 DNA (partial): TGCACCTGCAGTGACCGGGACAGGGGAAGCTCCGACTACACC. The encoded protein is CTCSDRDRGSSDYT. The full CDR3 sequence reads CTCSDRDRGSSDYTF.

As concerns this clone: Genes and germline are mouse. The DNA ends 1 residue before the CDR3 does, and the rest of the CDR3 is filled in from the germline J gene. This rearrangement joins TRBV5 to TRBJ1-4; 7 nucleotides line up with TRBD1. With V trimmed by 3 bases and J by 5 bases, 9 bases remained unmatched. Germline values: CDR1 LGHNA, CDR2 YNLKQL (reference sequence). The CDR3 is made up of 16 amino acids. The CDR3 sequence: CASSHRQGGRNERLFF. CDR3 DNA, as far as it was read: TGTGCCAGCAGCCATCGACAGGGCGGGAGAAACGAAAGATTATTT.

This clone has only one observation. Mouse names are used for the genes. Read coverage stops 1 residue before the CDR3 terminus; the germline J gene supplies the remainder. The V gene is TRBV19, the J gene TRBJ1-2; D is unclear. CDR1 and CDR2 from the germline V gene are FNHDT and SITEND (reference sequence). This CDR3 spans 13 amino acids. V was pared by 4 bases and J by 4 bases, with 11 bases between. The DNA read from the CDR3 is TGTGCCAGCAGTTTGGAGGGTTCCTCCGACTACACC. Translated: CASSLEGSSDYT. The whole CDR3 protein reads CASSLEGSSDYTF.

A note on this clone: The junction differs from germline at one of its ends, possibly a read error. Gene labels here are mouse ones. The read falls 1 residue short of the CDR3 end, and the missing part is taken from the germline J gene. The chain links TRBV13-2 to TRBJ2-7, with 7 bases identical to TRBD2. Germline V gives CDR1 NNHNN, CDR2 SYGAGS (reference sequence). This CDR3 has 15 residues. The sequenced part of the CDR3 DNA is TGTGCCAGCAGTGATATTCGGGCTGGGGGCTATGAACAGTAC. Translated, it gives CASSDIRAGGYEQY. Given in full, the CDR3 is CASSDIRAGGYEQYF.

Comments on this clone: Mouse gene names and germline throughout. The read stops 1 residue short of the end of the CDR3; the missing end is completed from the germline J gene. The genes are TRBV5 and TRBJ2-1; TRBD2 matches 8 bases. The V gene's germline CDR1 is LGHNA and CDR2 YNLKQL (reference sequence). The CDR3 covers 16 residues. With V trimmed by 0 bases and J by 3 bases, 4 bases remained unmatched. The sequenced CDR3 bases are TGTGCCAGCAGCCAAGATGGGTGGGGGGGCTATGCTGAGCAGTTC. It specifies CASSQDGWGGYAEQF. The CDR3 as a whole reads CASSQDGWGGYAEQFF.

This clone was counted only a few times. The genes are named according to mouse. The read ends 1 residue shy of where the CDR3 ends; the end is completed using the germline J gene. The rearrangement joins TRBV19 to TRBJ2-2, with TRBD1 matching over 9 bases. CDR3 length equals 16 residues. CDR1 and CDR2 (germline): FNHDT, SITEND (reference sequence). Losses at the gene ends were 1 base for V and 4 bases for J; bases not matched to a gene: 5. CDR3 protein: CASSIRTGVGTGQLYF. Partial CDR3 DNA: TGTGCCAGCAGTATAAGGACAGGGGTGGGCACCGGGCAGCTCTAC. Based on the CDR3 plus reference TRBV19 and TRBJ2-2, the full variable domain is GGIITQTPKFLIGQEGQKLTLKCQQNFNHDTMYWYRQDSGKGLRLIYYSITENDLQKGDLSEGYDASREKKSSFSLTVTSAQKNEMAVFLCASSIRTGVGTGQLYFGEGSKLTVL.

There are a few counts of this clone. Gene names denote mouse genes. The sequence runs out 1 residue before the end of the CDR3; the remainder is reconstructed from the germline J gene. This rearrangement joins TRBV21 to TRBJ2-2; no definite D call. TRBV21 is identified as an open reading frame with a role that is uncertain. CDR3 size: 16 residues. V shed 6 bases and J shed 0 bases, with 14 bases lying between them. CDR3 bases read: TGTGCTAGCAGCCCATCCCGGACCTCAAACACCGGGCAGCTCTAC. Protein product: CASSPSRTSNTGQLY. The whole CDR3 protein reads CASSPSRTSNTGQLYF.

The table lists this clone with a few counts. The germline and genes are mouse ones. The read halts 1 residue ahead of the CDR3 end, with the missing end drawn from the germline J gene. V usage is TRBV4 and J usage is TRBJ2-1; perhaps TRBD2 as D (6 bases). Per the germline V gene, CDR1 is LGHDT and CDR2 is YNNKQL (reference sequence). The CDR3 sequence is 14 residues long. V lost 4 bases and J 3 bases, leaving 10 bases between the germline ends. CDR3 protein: CASSLLGVYAEQFF. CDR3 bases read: TGTGCCAGCAGCTTACTGGGAGTCTATGCTGAGCAGTTC.

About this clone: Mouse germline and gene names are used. CDR3 DNA, as far as it was read: TGCACCTGCAGTGCAGTGCGGGGGAACACCGGGCAGCTCTAC. It specifies CTCSAVRGNTGQLY. The whole CDR3 reads CTCSAVRGNTGQLYF. J is TRBJ2-2 and V is TRBV1, with D perhaps being TRBD1 or TRBD2 (5 bases each). The read falls 1 residue short of the CDR3 end, and the missing part is taken from the germline J gene. From germline, CDR1 is NSQYPW and CDR2 LRSPGD (reference sequence). The CDR3 spans 15 residues. Trimming shortened V by 1 base and J by 2 bases, and 8 bases separated the two germline ends.

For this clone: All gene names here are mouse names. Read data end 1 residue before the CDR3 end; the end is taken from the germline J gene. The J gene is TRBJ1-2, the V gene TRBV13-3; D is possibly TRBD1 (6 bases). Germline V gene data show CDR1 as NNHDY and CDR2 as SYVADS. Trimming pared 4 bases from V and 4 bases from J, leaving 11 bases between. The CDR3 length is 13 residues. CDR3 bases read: TGTGCCAGCAGTCCAGGGGCGGGCTCCGACTACACC. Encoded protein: CASSPGAGSDYT. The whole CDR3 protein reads CASSPGAGSDYTF.

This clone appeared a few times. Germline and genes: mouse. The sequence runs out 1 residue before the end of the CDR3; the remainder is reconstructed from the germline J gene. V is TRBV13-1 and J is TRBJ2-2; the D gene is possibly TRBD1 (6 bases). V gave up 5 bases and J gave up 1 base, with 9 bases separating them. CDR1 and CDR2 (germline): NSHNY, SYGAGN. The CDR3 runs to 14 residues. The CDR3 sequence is CASRYRENTGQLYF. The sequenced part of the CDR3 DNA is TGTGCCAGCAGATACAGGGAAAACACCGGGCAGCTCTAC.

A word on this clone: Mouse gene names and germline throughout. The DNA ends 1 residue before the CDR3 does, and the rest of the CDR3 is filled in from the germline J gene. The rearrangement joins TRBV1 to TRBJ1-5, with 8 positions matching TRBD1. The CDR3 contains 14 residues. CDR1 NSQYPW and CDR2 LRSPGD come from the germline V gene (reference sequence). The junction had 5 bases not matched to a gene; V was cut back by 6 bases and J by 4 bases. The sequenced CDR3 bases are TGCACCTGCAGCCGGACAGGGTGGAACCAGGCTCCGCTT. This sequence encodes CTCSRTGWNQAPL. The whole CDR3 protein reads CTCSRTGWNQAPLF.

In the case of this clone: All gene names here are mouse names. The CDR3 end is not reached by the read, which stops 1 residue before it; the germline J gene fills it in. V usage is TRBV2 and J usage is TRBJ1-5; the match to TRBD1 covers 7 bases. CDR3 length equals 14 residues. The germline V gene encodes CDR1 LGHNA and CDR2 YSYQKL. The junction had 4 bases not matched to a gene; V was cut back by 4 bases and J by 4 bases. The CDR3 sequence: CASSLRDRNQAPLF. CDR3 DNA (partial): TGTGCCAGCAGCCTCCGGGACAGAAACCAGGCTCCGCTT.

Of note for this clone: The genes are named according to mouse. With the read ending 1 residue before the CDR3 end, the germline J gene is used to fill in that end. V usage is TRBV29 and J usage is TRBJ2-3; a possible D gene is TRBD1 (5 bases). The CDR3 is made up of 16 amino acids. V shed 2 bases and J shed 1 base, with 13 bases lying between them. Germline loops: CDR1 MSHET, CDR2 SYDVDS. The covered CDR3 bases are TGTGCTAGCAGTTTACCCCCCAGGGATGGTGCAGAAACGCTGTAT. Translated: CASSLPPRDGAETLY. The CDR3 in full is CASSLPPRDGAETLYF.

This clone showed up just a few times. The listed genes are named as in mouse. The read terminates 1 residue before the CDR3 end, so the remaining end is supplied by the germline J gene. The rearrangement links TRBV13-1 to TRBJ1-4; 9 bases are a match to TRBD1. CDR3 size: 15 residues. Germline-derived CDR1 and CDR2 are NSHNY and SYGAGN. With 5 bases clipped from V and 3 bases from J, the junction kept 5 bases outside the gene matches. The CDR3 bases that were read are TGTGCCAGCAGCCCCGGGACAGGGACCAACGAAAGATTATTT. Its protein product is CASSPGTGTNERLF. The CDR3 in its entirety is CASSPGTGTNERLFF.

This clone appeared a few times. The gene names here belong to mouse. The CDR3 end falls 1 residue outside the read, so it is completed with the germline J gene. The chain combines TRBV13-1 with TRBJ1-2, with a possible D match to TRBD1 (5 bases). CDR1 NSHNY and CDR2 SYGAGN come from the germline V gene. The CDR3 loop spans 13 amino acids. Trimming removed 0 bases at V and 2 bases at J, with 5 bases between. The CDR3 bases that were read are TGTGCCAGCAGTGATGGGGGGAACTCCGACTACACC. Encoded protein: CASSDGGNSDYT. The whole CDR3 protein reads CASSDGGNSDYTF.

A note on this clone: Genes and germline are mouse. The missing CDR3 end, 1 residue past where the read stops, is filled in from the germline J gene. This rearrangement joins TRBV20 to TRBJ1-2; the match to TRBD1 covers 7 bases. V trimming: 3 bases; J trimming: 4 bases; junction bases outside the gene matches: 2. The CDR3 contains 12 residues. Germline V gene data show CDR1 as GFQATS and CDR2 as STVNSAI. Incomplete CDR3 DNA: TGTGGTGCTAGAGACAGGGTCTCCGACTACACC. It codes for CGARDRVSDYT. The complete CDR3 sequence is CGARDRVSDYTF.

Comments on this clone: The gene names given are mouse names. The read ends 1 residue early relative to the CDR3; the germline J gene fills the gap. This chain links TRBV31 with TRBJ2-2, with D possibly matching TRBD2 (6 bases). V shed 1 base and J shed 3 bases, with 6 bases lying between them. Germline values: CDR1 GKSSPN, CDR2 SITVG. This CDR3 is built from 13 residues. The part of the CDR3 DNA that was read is TGTGCCTGGAGTCGGGGGGACACCGGGCAGCTCTAC. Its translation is CAWSRGDTGQLY. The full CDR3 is CAWSRGDTGQLYF.

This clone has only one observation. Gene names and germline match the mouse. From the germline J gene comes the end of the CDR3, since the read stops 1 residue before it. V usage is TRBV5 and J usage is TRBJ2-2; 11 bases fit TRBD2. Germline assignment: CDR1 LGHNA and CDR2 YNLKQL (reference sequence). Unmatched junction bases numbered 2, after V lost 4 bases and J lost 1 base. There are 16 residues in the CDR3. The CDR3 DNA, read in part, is TGTGCCAGCAGCCCCGACTGGGGGGGAAACACCGGGCAGCTCTAC. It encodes CASSPDWGGNTGQLY. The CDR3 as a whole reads CASSPDWGGNTGQLYF.

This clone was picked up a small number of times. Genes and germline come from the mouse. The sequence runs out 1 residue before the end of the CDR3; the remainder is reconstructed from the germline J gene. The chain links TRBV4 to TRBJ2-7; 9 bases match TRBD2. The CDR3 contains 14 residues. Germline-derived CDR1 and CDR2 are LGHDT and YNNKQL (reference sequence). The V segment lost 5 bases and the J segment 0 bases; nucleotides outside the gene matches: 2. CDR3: CASSRLGASYEQYF. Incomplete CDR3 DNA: TGTGCCAGCAGCCGACTGGGGGCCTCCTATGAACAGTAC.

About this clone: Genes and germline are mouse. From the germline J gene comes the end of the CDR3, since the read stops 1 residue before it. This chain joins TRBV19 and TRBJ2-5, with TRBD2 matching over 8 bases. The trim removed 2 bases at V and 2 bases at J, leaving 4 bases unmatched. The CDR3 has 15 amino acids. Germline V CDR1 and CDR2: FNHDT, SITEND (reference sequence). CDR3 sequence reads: CASSIPGGLQDTQYF. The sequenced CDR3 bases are TGTGCCAGCAGTATTCCTGGGGGGCTCCAAGACACCCAGTAC.

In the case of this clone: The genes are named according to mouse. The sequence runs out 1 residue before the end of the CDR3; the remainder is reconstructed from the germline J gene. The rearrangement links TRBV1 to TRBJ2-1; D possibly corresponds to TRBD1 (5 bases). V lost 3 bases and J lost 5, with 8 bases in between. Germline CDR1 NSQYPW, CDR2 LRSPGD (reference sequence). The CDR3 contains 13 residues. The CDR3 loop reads CTCSARQNAEQFF. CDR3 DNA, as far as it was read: TGCACCTGCAGTGCGAGACAGAATGCTGAGCAGTTC.

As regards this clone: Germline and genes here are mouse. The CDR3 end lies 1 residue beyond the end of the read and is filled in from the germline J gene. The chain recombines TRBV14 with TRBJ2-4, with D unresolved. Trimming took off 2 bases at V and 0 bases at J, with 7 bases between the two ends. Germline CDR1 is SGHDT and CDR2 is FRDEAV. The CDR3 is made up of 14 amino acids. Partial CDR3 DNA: TGTGCCAGCAGTTTAACAGATAGTCAAAACACCTTGTAC. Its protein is CASSLTDSQNTLY. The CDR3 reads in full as CASSLTDSQNTLYF.